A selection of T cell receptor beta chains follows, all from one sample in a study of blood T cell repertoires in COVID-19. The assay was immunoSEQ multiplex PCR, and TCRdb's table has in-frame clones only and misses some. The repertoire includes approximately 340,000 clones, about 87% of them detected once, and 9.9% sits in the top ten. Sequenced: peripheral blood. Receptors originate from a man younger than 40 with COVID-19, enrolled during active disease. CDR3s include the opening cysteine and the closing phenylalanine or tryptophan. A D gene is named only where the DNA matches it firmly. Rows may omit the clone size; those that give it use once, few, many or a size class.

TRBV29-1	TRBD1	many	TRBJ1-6	TGCAGCGTGGCTCAGGGGGCGCGTAATTCACCCCTCCACTTT	CSVAQGARNSPLHF
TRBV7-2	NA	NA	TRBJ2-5	TGTGCCAGCGGACTTTACGTTGGGGAGACCCAGTACTTC	CASGLYVGETQYF
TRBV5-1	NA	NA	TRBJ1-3	TGCGCCAGCAGCTCTCAGGGGATTGGAAACACCATATATTTT	CASSSQGIGNTIYF
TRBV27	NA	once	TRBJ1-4	TGTGCCAGCAGTTTTGCGGGTAGCACTAATGAAAAACTGTTTTTT	CASSFAGSTNEKLFF
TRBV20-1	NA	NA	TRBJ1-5	TGCAGTGCTAGTATCCAGGGGCGCAATCAGCCCCAGCATTTT	CSASIQGRNQPQHF
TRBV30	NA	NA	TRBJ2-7	TGTGCCTGGAGTGTCCAGATCGAGCAGTACTTC	CAWSVQIEQYF
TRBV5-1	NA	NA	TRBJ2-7	TGCGCCAGCAGCTTGGGCCCGGACAGCATCTACGAGCAGTACTTC	CASSLGPDSIYEQYF
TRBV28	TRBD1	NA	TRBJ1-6	TGTGCCAGCGGACAGGGAGCCTATTCACCCCTCCACTTT	CASGQGAYSPLHF
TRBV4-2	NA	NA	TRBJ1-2	TGTGCCAGCAGCCAAGATGGTCCAAGGACAGAGCTATATGGCTACACCTTC	CASSQDGPRTELYGYTF
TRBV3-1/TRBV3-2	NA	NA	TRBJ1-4	TGTGCCAGCAGCCAAGCGTGGCATCCAGACGGGGCTAATGAAAAACTGTTTTTT	CASSQAWHPDGANEKLFF
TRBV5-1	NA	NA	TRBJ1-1	TGCGCCAGCCGCTTTAATACAGGGCCTAACACTGAAGCTTTCTTT	CASRFNTGPNTEAFF
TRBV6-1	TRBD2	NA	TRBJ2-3	TGTGCCAGCAGTGTAAAGTCTAGCGGGGGCCACTACCGCACAGATACGCAGTATTTT	CASSVKSSGGHYRTDTQYF
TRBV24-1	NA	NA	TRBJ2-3	TGTGCCACCAGTGATTTAGAGCGGGGCACAGATACGCAGTATTTT	CATSDLERGTDTQYF
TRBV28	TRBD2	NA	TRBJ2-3	TGTGCCAGCAGTTTACCGGGACTAGCGGGAGAGGCGCAGTATTTT	CASSLPGLAGEAQYF
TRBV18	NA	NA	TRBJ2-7	TGTGCCAGCTCACCAGCCTCGGGCCTACGGGGATACGAGCAGTACTTC	CASSPASGLRGYEQYF
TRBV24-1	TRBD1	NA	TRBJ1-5	TGTGCCACCACCGGACAGGGAAATCAGCCCCAGCATTTT	CATTGQGNQPQHF
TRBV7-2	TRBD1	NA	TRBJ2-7	TGTGCCAGCAGCTTGGACAGGGGACGCGAGCAGTACTTC	CASSLDRGREQYF
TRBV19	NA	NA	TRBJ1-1	TGTGCCAGTAGTATCGCGACATGGGAGGTGTTTAACACTGAAGCTTTCTTT	CASSIATWEVFNTEAFF
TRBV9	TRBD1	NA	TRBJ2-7	TGTGCCAGCAGCGTAGGCGTAGGTCGAGCCGGGACAGGGGAGGATGAGCAGTACTTC	CASSVGVGRAGTGEDEQYF
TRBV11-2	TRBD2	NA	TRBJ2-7	TGTGCCAGCAGACCCCTAGCGGGGGCCCCCTACGAGCAGTACTTC	CASRPLAGAPYEQYF
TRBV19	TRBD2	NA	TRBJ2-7	TGTGCCAGTAGTCCAATGACTAGCGGGGCTTTCTACGAGCAGTACTTC	CASSPMTSGAFYEQYF
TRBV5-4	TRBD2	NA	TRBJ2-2	TGTGCCAGCAGCCCGAGCGGGACTAGCAGGAACACCGGGGAGCTGTTTTTT	CASSPSGTSRNTGELFF
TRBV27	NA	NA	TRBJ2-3	TGTGCCAGCAGTTTATTTAGCTACACAGATACGCAGTATTTT	CASSLFSYTDTQYF
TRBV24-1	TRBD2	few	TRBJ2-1	TGTGCCACCAGTGACCTAACCGGGGGGGGAAATGAGCAGTTCTTC	CATSDLTGGGNEQFF
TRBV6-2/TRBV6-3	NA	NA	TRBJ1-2	TGTGCCAGCAGTTACCGGGACACCGGATACTATGGCTACACCTTC	CASSYRDTGYYGYTF
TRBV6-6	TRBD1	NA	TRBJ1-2	TGTGCCAGCAAAATGACAGGGGTGGATGGCTACACCTTC	CASKMTGVDGYTF
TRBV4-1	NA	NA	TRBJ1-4	TGCGCCAGCAGCCAAGACCAGGGAACTAATGAAAAACTGTTTTTT	CASSQDQGTNEKLFF
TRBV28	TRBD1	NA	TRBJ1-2	TGTGCCAGCAGTTTATCCTCCAGTCCAGGGGGGCGAGGCTACACCTTC	CASSLSSSPGGRGYTF
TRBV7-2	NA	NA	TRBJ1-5	TGTGCCAGCAGCTTAAACATTGGCCAGCCCCAGCATTTT	CASSLNIGQPQHF
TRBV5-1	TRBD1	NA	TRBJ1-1	TGCGCCAGCAGCTGGGGACAGGGGAACACTGAAGCTTTCTTT	CASSWGQGNTEAFF
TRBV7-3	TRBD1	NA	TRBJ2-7	TGTGCCAGCAGCTTAATGGGACAGGCGATCTACGAGCAGTACTTC	CASSLMGQAIYEQYF
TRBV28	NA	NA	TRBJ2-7	TGTGCCAGCAGTCCCGGGGGTTACGAGCAGTACTTC	CASSPGGYEQYF
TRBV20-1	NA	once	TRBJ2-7	TGCAGTGCTAGACGAGACTACGAGCAGTACTTC	CSARRDYEQYF
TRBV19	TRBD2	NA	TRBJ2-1	TGTGCCAGTAGTATACGGCTAGCGGGAAGAGGGGGGTCCTACAATGAGCAGTTCTTC	CASSIRLAGRGGSYNEQFF
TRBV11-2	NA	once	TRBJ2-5	TGTGCCAGCAGCTTAGGTTACCTACCTGTGGGCGCTTATCAAGAGACCCAGTACTTC	CASSLGYLPVGAYQETQYF
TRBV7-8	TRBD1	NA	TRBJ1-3	TGTGCCAGCAGCTTAACTCCAGGGGGGACTGTCGGTGGAAACACCATATATTTT	CASSLTPGGTVGGNTIYF
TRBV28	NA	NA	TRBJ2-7	TGTGCCAGCAGTTCCATTCGGGACTCCAGCTACGAGCAGTACTTC	CASSSIRDSSYEQYF
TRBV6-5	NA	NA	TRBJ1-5	TGTGCCAGCAGTTACGATGGGGGGGCCCAACAGCCCCAGCATTTT	CASSYDGGAQQPQHF
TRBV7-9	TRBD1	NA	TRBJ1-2	TGTGCCAGCAGCCCGGGACAGGGGGTGAGTGGCTACACCTTC	CASSPGQGVSGYTF
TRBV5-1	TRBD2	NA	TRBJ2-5	TGCGCCAGCAGCTTGGGCCTAGCGGGGAATTACCAAGAGACCCAGTACTTC	CASSLGLAGNYQETQYF
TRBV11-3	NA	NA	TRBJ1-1	TGTGCCAGCAGCTTAAATTGGGAGGGCGTCACTGAAGCTTTCTTT	CASSLNWEGVTEAFF
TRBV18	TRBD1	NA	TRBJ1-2	TGTGCCAGCTCTCGGGACAGGGCGATAAACTATGGCTACACCTTC	CASSRDRAINYGYTF
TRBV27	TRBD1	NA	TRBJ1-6	TGTGCCAGCAGTGCGGGACAGGGATATAATTCACCCCTCCACTTT	CASSAGQGYNSPLHF
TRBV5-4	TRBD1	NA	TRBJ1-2	TGTGCCAGCAGCTCAGGAGGCGCGACAGGGGGGAATTATTATGGCTACACCTTC	CASSSGGATGGNYYGYTF
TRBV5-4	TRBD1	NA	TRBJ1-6	TGTGCCAGCAGCGGGACAGGGGGATCACCCCTCCACTTT	CASSGTGGSPLHF
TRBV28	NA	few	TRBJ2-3	TGTGCCAGCAGTCCCGGGACATCCTTTGGCACAGATACGCAGTATTTT	CASSPGTSFGTDTQYF
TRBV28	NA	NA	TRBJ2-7	TGTGCCAGCAGTTTATACCGAGAGAGTCCCGAGCAGTACTTC	CASSLYRESPEQYF
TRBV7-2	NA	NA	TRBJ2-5	TGTGCCAGCAGCCCACGGAGGGGCGACGGGGAGACCCAGTACTTC	CASSPRRGDGETQYF
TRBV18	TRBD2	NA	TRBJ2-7	TGTGCCAGCTCACCTAGCGGGGCCTTCTACGAGCAGTACTTC	CASSPSGAFYEQYF
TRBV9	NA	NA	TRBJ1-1	TGTGCCAGCAGCGTAGGGGGAGGGGATCCGGCTTACACTGAAGCTTTCTTT	CASSVGGGDPAYTEAFF
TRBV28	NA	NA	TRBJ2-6	TGTGCCAGCAGTTTCGCCTTACAGAAACCCGACTCTGGGGCCAACGTCCTGACTTTC	CASSFALQKPDSGANVLTF
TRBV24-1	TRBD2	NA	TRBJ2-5	TGTGCCACCAGTGATCCCAAACGGGAGGAAGAGACCCAGTACTTC	CATSDPKREEETQYF